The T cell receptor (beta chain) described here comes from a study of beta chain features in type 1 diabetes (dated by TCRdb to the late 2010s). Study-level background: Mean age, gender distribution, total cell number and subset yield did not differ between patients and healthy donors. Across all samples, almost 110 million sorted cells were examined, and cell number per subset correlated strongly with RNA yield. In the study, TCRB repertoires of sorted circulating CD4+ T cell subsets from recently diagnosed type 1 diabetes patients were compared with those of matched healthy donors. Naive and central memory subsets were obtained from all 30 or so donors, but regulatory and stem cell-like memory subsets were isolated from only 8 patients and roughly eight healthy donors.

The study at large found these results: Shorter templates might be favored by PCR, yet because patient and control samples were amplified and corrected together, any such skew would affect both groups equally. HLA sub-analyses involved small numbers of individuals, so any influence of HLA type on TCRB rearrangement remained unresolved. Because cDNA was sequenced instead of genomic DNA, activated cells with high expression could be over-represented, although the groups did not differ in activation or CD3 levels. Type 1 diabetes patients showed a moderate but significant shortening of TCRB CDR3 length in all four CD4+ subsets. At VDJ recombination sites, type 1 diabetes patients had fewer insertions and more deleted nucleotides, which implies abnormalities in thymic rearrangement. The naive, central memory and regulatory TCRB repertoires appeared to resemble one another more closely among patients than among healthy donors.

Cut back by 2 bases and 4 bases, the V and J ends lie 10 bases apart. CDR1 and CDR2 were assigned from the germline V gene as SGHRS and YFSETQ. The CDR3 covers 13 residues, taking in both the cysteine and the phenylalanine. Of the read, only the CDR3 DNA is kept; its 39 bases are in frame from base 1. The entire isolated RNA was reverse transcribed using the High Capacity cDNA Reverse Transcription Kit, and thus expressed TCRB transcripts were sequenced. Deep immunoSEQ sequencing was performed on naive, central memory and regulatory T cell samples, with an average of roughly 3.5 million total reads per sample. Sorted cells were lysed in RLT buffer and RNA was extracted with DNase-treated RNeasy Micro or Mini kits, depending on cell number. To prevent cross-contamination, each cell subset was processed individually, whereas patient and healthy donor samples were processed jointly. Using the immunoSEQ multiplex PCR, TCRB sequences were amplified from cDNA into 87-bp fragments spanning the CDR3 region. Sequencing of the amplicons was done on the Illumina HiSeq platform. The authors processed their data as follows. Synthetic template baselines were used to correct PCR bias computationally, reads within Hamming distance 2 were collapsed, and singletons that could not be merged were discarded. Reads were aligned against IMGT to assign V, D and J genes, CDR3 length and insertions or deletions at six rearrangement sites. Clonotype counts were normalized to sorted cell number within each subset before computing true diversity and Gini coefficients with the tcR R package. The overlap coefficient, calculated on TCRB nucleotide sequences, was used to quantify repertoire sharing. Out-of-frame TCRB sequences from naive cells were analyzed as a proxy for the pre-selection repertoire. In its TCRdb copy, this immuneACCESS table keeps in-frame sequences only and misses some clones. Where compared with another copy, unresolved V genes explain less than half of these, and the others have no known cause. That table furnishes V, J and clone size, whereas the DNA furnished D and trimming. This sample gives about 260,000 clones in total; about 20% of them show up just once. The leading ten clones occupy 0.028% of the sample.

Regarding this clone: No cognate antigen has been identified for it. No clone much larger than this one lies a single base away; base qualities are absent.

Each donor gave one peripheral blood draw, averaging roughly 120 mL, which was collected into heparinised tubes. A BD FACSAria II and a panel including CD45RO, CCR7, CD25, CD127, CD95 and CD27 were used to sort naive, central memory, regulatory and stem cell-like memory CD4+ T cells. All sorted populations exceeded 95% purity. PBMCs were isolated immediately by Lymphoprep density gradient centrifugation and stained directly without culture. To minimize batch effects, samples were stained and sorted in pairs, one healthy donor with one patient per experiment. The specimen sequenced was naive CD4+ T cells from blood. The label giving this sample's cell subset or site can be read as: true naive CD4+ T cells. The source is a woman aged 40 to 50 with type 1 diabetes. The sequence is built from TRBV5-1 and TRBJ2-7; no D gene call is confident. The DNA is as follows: TGCGCCAGCAGCTTCGGGTACCCGTACGAGCAGTACTTC. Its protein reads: CASSFGYPYEQYF.